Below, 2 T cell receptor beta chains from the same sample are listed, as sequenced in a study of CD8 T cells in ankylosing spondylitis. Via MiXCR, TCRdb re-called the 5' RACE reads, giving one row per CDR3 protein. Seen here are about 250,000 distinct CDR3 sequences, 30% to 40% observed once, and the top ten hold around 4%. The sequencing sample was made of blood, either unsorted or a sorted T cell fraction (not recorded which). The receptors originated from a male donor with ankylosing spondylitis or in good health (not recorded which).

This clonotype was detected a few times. CDR3 sequence: CSARRGTSRTGELFF. The DNA for the CDR3 is TGCAGTGCTAGACGCGGGACGTCGCGGACCGGGGAGCTGTTTTTT. The rearrangement links TRBV20-1 to TRBJ2-2; possibly TRBD2 for D (6 bases). The CDR3 loop spans 15 amino acids. V gave up 2 bases and J gave up 5 bases, with 15 bases separating them. Germline CDR1 and CDR2: DFQATT and SNEGSKA (reference sequence).

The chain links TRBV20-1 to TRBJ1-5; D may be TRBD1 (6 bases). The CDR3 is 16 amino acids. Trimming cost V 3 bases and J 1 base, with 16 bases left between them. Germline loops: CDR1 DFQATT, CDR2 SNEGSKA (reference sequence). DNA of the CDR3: TGCAGTGCTAGCGCCAGAGGGGGTGGGAGCAATCAGCCCCAGCATTTT. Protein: CSASARGGGSNQPQHF.